Included here is one T cell receptor beta chain sequence, with context. Source study methods: Estimation of nucleated cell counts was performed using reference gene primer amplification. Only in-frame clones appear in the TCRdb table, and some are missing; sequencing was by immunoSEQ multiplex PCR. V and J calls and clone size are as listed in that table; D and trimming were resolved from the DNA. This table holds approximately 220,000 clones, around nine tenths found once. The data belong to a study of blood T cell repertoires in COVID-19. Study as a whole: Italy, Spain and the United States were the sources of the convalescent and acute COVID-19 samples. In each case, the material was cDNA or gDNA derived from T cells, B-cell-depleted T cells, or PBMCs.

The trim removed 3 bases at V and 7 bases at J, leaving 7 bases unmatched. This CDR3 region has 15 residues. Germline V lookup: CDR1 SGHKS, CDR2 YYEKEE (reference sequence). The chain has TRBV5-5 and TRBJ1-5, with TRBD1 matching 10 bases. The TCR comes from a man aged 55 to 69 who had recovered from COVID-19. Sequences were obtained from peripheral blood. The CDR3 DNA reads as TGTGCCAGCAGCTGGGGGACAGGGGTAGGACAGCCCCAGCATTTT. Amino acids: CASSWGTGVGQPQHF.